The T cell receptor (beta chain) described here comes from a study of response to subunit inactivated influenza vaccine. Points from the study as a whole: Authors suggested seasonal influenza vaccinations each recruit few new T cells.

Via MiXCR, TCRdb re-called the RT-PCR reads, giving one row per CDR3 protein. The sample has hundreds of thousands of distinct CDR3 sequences; more than 15% are singletons. This clonotype was found many times. What it binds is unknown. Between the trimmed V and J ends, which lost 2 bases and 10 bases, there was a span of 22 bases. CDR1 and CDR2 (germline): SGHKS, YYEKEE (reference sequence). The CDR3 consists of 17 residues. This clonotype originated in a man aged 45-60 years who received an inactivated influenza vaccine. Here the sequenced sample was PBMCs from blood, taken approximately 13 days after vaccination. The V call is TRBV5-5, the J call TRBJ1-6; perhaps TRBD1 as D (6 bases). The CDR3 sequence is CASSLKIGGATSSPLHF. CDR3 DNA sequence: TGTGCCAGCAGCTTAAAGATTGGGGGGGCTACTTCGTCACCCCTCCACTTT.